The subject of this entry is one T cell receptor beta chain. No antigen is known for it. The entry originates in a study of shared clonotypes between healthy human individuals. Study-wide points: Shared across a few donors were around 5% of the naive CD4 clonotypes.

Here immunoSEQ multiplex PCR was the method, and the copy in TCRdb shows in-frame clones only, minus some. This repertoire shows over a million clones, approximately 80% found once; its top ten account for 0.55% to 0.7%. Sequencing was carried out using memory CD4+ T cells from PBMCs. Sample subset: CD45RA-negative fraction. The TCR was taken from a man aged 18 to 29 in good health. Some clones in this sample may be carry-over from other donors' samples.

CDR3 coding DNA: TGTGCCAGCAGCCCGATCCGGGACAGGGCCTCTGAGGCCCACGAGCAGTACTTC. Translated: CASSPIRDRASEAHEQYF. This chain links TRBV5-6 with TRBJ2-7, with TRBD1 matching over 9 bases. V lost 4 bases, J lost 5 bases, and 19 bases stayed unmatched. Looked up from germline, CDR1 is SGHDT and CDR2 is YYEEEE. The CDR3 runs to 18 residues.